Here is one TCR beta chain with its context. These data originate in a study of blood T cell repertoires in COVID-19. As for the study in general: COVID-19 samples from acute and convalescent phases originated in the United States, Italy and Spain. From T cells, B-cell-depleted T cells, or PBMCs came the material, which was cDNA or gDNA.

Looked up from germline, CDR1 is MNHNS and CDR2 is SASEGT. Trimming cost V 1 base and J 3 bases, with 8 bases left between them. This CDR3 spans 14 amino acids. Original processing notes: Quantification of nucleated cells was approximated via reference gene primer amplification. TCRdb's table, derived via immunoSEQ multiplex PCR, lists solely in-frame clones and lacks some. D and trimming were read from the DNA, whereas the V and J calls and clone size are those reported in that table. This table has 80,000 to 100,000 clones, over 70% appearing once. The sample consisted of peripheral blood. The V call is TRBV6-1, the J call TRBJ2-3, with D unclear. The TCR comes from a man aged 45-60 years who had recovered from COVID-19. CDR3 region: CASSEGHTTDTQYF. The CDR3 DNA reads TGTGCCAGCAGTGAAGGTCACACAACAGATACGCAGTATTTT.